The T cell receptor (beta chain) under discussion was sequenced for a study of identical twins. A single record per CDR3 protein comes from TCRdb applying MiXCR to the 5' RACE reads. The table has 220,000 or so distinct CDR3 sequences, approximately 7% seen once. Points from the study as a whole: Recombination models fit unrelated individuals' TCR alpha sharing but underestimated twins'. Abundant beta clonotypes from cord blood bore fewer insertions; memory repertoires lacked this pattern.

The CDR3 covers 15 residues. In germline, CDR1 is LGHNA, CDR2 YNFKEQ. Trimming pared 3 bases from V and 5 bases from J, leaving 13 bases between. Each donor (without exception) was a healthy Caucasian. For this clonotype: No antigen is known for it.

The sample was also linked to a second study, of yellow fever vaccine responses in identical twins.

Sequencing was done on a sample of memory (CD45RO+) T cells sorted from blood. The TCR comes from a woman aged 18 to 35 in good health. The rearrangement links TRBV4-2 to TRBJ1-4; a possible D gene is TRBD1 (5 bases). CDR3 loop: CASSQDTEGNEKLFF. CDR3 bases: TGTGCCAGCAGCCAGGACACAGAGGGGAATGAAAAACTGTTTTTT.